This is a list of T cell receptor beta chains from one sample in a study of control samples from healthy donors and cancer patients. Some clones are missing from TCRdb's copy, which holds only in-frame ones; the method was immunoSEQ multiplex PCR. The sample contains about 160,000 clones, about 94% of which appear only once. Sequencing used blood. These receptors were taken from a woman in her fifties or sixties in good health. The CDR3 runs from the conserved cysteine through the conserved F or W. The D gene is left open where the match is weak. The listing skips clone size in some rows; elsewhere it reads once, few, many or a size class.

TRBJ1-2	TRBV5-5	-	TRBD1	TGTGCCAGCAGATTGATTGTTGGGAGTGACAGGGACGGAGCTAACTATGGCTACACCTTC	CASRLIVGSDRDGANYGYTF
TRBJ2-7	TRBV18	-	-	TGTGCCAGCTCCCACGACAGCTACGAGCAGTACTTC	CASSHDSYEQYF
TRBJ1-1	TRBV11-3	-	-	TGTGCCAGCAGCTTGGCAGGGCAAACTGAAGCTTTCTTT	CASSLAGQTEAFF
TRBJ1-5	TRBV19	-	-	TGTGCCAGTAGTATAACGGGAGTTCCAGGGGGCAATCAGCCCCAGCATTTT	CASSITGVPGGNQPQHF
TRBJ1-3	TRBV11-2	-	-	TGTGCCAGCAGCCTCAGCGGGGGCTCTGGAAACACCATATATTTT	CASSLSGGSGNTIYF
TRBJ1-5	TRBV19	-	TRBD1	TGTGCCAGTAGCACCCGGGACAGTTCAAATCAGCCCCAGCATTTT	CASSTRDSSNQPQHF
TRBJ1-1	TRBV7-9	-	-	TGTGCCAGCAGTCTGGACGCTAACACTGAAGCTTTCTTT	CASSLDANTEAFF
TRBJ1-2	TRBV10-3	-	-	TGTGCCATCAGTGAGTCGGGGGGGTCCTATGGCTACACCTTC	CAISESGGSYGYTF
TRBJ1-2	TRBV27	-	TRBD1	TGTGCCAGCAGTTTGCAGGGGGCGAATTGGTTAGATGGCTACACCTTC	CASSLQGANWLDGYTF
TRBJ1-3	TRBV4-1	-	-	TGCGCCAGCAGCCAAGATCTAGGTCAGGGGAACACCATATATTTT	CASSQDLGQGNTIYF
TRBJ1-2	TRBV6-5	-	-	TGTGCCAGCAGTAATTCCAGGGCATTCGGCTACACCTTC	CASSNSRAFGYTF
TRBJ1-1	TRBV7-2	-	TRBD1	TGTGCCAGCAGCCGCGACCGGGACAGGATCACTGAAGCTTTCTTT	CASSRDRDRITEAFF
TRBJ2-1	TRBV3-1/TRBV3-2	-	-	TGTGCCAGCAGCCGTGTTGACACATACAATGAGCAGTTCTTC	CASSRVDTYNEQFF
TRBJ2-7	TRBV7-2	-	-	TGTGCCAGCAGCTTAATGGCAGGCGGGACCTACGAGCAGTACTTC	CASSLMAGGTYEQYF
TRBJ2-2	TRBV18	-	-	TGTGCCAGCTCACAGGGACTTAACACCGGGGAGCTGTTTTTT	CASSQGLNTGELFF
TRBJ1-1	TRBV7-6	-	TRBD1	TGTGCCAGCAGCTTCTCCAAACAGGGGATGAAGATAACTGAAGCTTTCTTT	CASSFSKQGMKITEAFF
TRBJ1-3	TRBV5-6	-	-	TGTGCCAGCAGCTTCAAGTTCTCTGGAAACACCATATATTTT	CASSFKFSGNTIYF
TRBJ1-4	TRBV6-5	-	-	TGTGCCAGCAGTTACTCGGGGGAAGGAGAAAGATTTTTT	CASSYSGEGERFF
TRBJ1-1	TRBV7-9	-	-	TGTGCCAGCAGCACTGACGAGAACACTGAAGCTTTCTTT	CASSTDENTEAFF
TRBJ1-2	TRBV19	-	-	TGTGCCAGTCAATCCGAAGGAGGACCTAACTATGGCTACACCTTC	CASQSEGGPNYGYTF
TRBJ1-1	TRBV10-1	-	TRBD1	TGCGCCAGCAGTGAGTCGAGCTTGGGACAGGACGAAGCTTTCTTT	CASSESSLGQDEAFF
TRBJ1-6	TRBV5-1	-	-	TGCGCCAGCAGCTTTGGCCGGGGACATCTTAAAGTGGACTCACCCCTCCACTTT	CASSFGRGHLKVDSPLHF
TRBJ2-7	TRBV7-8	-	TRBD1	TGTGCCAGCAGCTTCTCCGGGACAGGGGATGGTGACTACGAGCAGTACTTC	CASSFSGTGDGDYEQYF
TRBJ2-7	TRBV14	-	-	TGTGCCAGCAGCCAAGTTGCTGGGTCCGAGCAGTACTTC	CASSQVAGSEQYF
TRBJ1-2	TRBV5-1	-	-	TGCGCCAGCAGCCCTGGGTTCGACTGGGATCGTGGCTACACCTTC	CASSPGFDWDRGYTF
TRBJ2-5	TRBV27	-	-	TGTGCCAGCAGTTTTTTTCGATGGGGGGCCCGGGAGACCCAGTACTTC	CASSFFRWGARETQYF
TRBJ1-3	TRBV18	-	-	TGTGCCAGCTCACCAGGACCCACCCAGTCTGGAAACACCATATATTTT	CASSPGPTQSGNTIYF
TRBJ1-2	TRBV5-6	-	-	TGTGCCAGCAGCTTGTCTCTGGGGGCGTTGAGGGGCTACACCTTC	CASSLSLGALRGYTF
TRBJ2-1	TRBV11-2	-	-	TGTGCCAGCAGCCTCGAATACAATGAGCAGTTCTTC	CASSLEYNEQFF
TRBJ1-2	TRBV19	-	-	TGTGCCAGTAGTATATTGGGATTGATTGGGGACTATGGCTACACCTTC	CASSILGLIGDYGYTF
TRBJ2-7	TRBV3-1/TRBV3-2	-	TRBD2	TGTGCCAGCAGCCCAGCCCCGGGACTAGCGGGGCCCCTTTTCTACGAGCAGTACTTC	CASSPAPGLAGPLFYEQYF
TRBJ1-2	TRBV4-1	-	-	TGCGCCAGCAGCCAAGTTAGGGGGAATCGACCAGGCGGTGGCTACACCTTC	CASSQVRGNRPGGGYTF
TRBJ1-6	TRBV4-3	-	TRBD1	TGCGCCAGCAGTCAACAGGGGGTTACAGGTTACTATAATTCACCCCTCCACTTT	CASSQQGVTGYYNSPLHF
TRBJ2-1	TRBV29-1	-	-	TGCAGCGTCAACAACGACCGGAATGAGCAGTTCTTC	CSVNNDRNEQFF
TRBJ2-3	TRBV30	-	TRBD1	TGTGCCTGGAGTGTTTCGACAGGGACAGATACGCAGTATTTT	CAWSVSTGTDTQYF
TRBJ2-1	TRBV7-9	-	-	TGTGCCAGCAGCTTAGTTGGGAACGACAATGAGCAGTTCTTC	CASSLVGNDNEQFF
TRBJ1-1	TRBV3-1/TRBV3-2	-	TRBD1	TGTGCCAGCAGCCTACCCCCCCGGGACAGGGGAGCGACTGAAGCTTTCTTT	CASSLPPRDRGATEAFF
TRBJ1-1	TRBV19	-	-	TGTGCCAGTAGTATAGACCGCGGGACACCTGGAGCTTTCTTT	CASSIDRGTPGAFF
TRBJ2-3	TRBV18	-	-	TGTGCCAGCTCACCCCCGGCAGGGTCAGATACGCAGTATTTT	CASSPPAGSDTQYF
TRBJ1-2	TRBV30	-	-	TGTGCCTGGAGCCTCAGGGTTGGCTACACCTTC	CAWSLRVGYTF
TRBJ1-4	TRBV27	-	TRBD1	TGTGCCAGCAGTTCGACAGGGACTAATGAAAAACTGTTTTTT	CASSSTGTNEKLFF
TRBJ1-2	TRBV5-6	once	-	TGTGCCAGCAGCCCGATGGTTGGGGCCGCGGGCTATGGCTACACCTTC	CASSPMVGAAGYGYTF